This T cell receptor beta chain came from a study of cytomegalovirus exposure and HLA in healthy donors. The CDR3 contains 16 residues. V gave up 0 bases and J gave up 2 bases, with 13 bases separating them. Germline V gene sequence: CDR1 MGHDK, CDR2 SYGVNS. The protocol was immunoSEQ multiplex PCR, while the TCRdb copy is restricted to in-frame clones and leaves out a portion. In the table there are 120,000 to 150,000 clones, approximately 88% of which are singletons. The sample consisted of PBMCs. The V call is TRBV25-1, the J call TRBJ1-2, with a tentative D call TRBD1 (6 bases). The sequence derives from a woman younger than 30 in good health and CMV-seropositive. The CDR3 bases are TGTGCCAGCAGTGAATACGCGGGGGCTCTAAACTATGGCTACACCTTC. Protein sequence: CASSEYAGALNYGYTF.